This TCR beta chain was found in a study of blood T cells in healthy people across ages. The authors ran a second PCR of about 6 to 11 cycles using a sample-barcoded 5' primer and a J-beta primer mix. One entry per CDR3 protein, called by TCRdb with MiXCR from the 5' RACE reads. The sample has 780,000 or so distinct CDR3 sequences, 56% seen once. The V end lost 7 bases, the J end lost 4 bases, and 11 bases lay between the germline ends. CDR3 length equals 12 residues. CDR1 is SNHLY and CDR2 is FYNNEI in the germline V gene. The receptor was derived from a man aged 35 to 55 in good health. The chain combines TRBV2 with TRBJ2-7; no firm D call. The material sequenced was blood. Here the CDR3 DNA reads TGTGCCAGCACCGGAACTAAATACGAGCAGTACTTC. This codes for CASTGTKYEQYF.